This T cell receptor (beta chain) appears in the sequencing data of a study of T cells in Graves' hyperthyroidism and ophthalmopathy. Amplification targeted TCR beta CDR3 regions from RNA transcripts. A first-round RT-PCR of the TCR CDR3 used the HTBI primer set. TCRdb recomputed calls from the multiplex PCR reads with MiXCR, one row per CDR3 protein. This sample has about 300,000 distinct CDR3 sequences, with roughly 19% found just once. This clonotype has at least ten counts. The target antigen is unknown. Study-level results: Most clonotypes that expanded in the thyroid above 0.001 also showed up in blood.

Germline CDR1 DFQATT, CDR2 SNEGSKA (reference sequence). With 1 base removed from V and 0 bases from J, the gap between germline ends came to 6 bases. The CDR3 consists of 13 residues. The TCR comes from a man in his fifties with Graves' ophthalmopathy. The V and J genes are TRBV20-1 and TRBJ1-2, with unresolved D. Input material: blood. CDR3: CSARGLANYGYTF. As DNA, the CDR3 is TGCAGTGCTAGAGGGCTGGCTAACTATGGCTACACCTTC.